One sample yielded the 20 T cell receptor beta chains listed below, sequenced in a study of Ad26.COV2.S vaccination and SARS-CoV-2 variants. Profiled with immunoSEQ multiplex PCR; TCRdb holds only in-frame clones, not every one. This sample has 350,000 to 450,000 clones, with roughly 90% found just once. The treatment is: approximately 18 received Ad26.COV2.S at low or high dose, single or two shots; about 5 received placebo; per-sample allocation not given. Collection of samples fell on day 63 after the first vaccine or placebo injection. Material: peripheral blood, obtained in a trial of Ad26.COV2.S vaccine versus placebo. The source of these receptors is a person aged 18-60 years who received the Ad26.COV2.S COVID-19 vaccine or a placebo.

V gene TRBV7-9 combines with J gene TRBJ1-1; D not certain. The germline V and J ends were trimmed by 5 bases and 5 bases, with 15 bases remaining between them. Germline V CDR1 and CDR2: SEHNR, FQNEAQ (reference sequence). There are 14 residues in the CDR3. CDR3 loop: CASSAHLAGTEAFF. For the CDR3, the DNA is TGTGCCAGCAGCGCACACCTCGCCGGGACTGAAGCTTTCTTT.

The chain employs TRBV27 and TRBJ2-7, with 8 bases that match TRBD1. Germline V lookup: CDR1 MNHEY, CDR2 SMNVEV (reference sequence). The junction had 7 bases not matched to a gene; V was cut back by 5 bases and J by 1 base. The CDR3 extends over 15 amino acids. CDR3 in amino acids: CASSLWTGRSYEQYF. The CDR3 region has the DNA TGTGCCAGCAGTCTGTGGACAGGGAGGTCCTACGAGCAGTACTTC.

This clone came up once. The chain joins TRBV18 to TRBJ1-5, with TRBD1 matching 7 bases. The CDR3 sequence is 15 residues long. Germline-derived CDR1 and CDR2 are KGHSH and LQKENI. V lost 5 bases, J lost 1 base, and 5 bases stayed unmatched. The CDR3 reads CASSLTGKSNQPQHF. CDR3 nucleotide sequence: TGTGCCAGCTCATTGACAGGGAAGAGCAATCAGCCCCAGCATTTT.

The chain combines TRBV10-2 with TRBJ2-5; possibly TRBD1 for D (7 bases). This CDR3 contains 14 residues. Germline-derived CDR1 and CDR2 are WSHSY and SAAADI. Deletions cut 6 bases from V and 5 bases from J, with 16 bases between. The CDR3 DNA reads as TGCGCCAGCAGGGAGACAGGGAGGCGGGAGACCCAGTACTTC. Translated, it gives CASRETGRRETQYF.

The CDR3 sequence is CASSPGTSGGALDTQYF. The DNA for the CDR3 is TGTGCCAGCTCACCCGGGACTAGCGGGGGGGCCTTAGATACGCAGTATTTT. The chain carries TRBV18 and TRBJ2-3, with 16 bases that match TRBD2. The CDR3 is made up of 17 amino acids. Trimming cost V 3 bases and J 5 bases; bases outside gene matches: 5. Germline V lookup: CDR1 KGHSH, CDR2 LQKENI.

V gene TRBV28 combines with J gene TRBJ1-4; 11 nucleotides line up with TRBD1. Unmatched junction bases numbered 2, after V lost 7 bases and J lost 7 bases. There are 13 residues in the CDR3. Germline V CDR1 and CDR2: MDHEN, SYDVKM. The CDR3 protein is CASKDRGLEKLFF. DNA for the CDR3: TGTGCCAGCAAGGACAGGGGGCTTGAAAAACTGTTTTTT.

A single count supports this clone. CDR3 protein: CASSLYPRDLSYEQYF. The CDR3 nucleotides read TGTGCCAGCAGCTTATACCCCCGGGACCTTTCCTACGAGCAGTACTTC. V gene TRBV7-9 combines with J gene TRBJ2-7; D might be TRBD1 or TRBD2, each matching 5 bases. Germline V gene sequence: CDR1 SEHNR, CDR2 FQNEAQ (reference sequence). Trimming removed 2 bases from V and 1 base from J, with 15 bases in between. CDR3 length equals 16 residues.

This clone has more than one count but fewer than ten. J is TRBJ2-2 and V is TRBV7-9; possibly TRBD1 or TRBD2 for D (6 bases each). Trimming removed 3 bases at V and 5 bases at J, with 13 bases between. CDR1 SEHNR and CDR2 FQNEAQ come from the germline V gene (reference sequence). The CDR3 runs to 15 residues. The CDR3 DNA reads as TGTGCCAGCAGCTTGACGGGGGCTGAGACCGGGGAGCTGTTTTTT. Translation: CASSLTGAETGELFF.

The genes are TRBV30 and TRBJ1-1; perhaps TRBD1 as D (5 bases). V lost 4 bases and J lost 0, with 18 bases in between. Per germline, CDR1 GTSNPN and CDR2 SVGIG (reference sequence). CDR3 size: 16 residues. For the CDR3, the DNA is TGTGCCTGGAAGACAGCCTACGGCGGGTTGAACACTGAAGCTTTCTTT. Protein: CAWKTAYGGLNTEAFF.

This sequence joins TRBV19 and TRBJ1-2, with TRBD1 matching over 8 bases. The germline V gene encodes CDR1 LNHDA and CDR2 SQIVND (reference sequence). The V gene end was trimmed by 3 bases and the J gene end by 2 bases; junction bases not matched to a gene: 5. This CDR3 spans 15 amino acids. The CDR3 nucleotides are TGTGCCAGTAGTATTTCCCACAGGGGGAACTATGGCTACACCTTC. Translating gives CASSISHRGNYGYTF.

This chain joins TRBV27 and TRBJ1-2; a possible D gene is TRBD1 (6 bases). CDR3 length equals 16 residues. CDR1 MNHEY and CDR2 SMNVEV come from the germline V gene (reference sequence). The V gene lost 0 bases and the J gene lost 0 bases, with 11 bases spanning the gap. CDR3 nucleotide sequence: TGTGCCAGCAGTTTATCGGGGGGGGCAGCTAACTATGGCTACACCTTC. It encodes CASSLSGGAANYGYTF.

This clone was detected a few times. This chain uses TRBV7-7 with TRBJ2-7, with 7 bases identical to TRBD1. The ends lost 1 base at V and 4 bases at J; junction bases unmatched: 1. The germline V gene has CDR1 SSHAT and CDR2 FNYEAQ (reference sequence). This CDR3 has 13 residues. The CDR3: CASSLEQGYEQYF. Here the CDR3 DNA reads TGTGCCAGCAGCTTAGAACAGGGGTACGAGCAGTACTTC.

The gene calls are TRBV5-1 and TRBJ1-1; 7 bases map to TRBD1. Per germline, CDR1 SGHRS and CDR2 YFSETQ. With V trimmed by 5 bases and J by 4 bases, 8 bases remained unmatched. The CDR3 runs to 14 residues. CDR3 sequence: CASRVEGALTEAFF. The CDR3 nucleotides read TGCGCCAGCAGAGTGGAGGGGGCTCTCACTGAAGCTTTCTTT.

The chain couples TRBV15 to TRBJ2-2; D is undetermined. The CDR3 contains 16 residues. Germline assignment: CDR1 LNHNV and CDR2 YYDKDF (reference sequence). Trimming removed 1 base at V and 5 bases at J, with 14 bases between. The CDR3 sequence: CATSRGSDVGTGELFF. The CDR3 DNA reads TGTGCCACCAGCAGAGGGTCGGATGTGGGGACCGGGGAGCTGTTTTTT.

The CDR3 is CASSQVGRAETQYF. The DNA for the CDR3 is TGTGCCAGCAGCCAAGTGGGTCGCGCGGAGACCCAGTACTTC. This rearrangement joins TRBV14 to TRBJ2-5, with no clear D. Germline V gene lookup returns CDR1 SGHDN and CDR2 FVKESK. This CDR3 region has 14 residues. With 1 base removed from V and 5 bases from J, the gap between germline ends came to 11 bases.

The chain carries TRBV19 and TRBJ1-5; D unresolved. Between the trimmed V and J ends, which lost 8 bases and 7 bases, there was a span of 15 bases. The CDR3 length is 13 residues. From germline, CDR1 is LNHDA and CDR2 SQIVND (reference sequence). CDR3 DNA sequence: TGTGCCAGTGAAGATAGGCTGGGACAGCCCCAGCATTTT. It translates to CASEDRLGQPQHF.

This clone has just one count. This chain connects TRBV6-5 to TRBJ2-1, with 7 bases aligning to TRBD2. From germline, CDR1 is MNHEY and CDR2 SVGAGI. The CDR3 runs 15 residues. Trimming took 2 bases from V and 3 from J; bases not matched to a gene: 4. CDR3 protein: CASSYALADYNEQFF. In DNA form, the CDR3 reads TGTGCCAGCAGTTACGCTCTAGCGGACTACAATGAGCAGTTCTTC.

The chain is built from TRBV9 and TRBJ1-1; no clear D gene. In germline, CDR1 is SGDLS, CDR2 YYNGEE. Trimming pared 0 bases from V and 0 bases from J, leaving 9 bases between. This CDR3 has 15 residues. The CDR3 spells CASSVVGGMNTEAFF. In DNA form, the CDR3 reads TGTGCCAGCAGCGTAGTAGGCGGCATGAACACTGAAGCTTTCTTT. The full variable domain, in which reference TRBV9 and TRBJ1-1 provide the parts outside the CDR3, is DSGVTQTPKHLITATGQRVTLRCSPRSGDLSVYWYQQSLDQGLQFLIQYYNGEERAKGNILERFSAQQFPDLHSELNLSSLELGDSALYFCASSVVGGMNTEAFFGQGTRLTVV.

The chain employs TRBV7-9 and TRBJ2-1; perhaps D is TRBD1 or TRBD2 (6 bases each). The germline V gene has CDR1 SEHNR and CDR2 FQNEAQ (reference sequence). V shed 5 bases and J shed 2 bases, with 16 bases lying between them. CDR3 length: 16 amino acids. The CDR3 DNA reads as TGTGCCAGCAGCGCCCAGACCGGGGGCACCTACAATGAGCAGTTCTTC. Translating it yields CASSAQTGGTYNEQFF.

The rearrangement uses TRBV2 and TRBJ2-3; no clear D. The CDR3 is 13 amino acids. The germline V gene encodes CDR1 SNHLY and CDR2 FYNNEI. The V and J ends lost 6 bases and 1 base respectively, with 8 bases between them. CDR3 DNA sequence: TGTGCCAGCAGCCCCCAAGGCACAGATACGCAGTATTTT. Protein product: CASSPQGTDTQYF.